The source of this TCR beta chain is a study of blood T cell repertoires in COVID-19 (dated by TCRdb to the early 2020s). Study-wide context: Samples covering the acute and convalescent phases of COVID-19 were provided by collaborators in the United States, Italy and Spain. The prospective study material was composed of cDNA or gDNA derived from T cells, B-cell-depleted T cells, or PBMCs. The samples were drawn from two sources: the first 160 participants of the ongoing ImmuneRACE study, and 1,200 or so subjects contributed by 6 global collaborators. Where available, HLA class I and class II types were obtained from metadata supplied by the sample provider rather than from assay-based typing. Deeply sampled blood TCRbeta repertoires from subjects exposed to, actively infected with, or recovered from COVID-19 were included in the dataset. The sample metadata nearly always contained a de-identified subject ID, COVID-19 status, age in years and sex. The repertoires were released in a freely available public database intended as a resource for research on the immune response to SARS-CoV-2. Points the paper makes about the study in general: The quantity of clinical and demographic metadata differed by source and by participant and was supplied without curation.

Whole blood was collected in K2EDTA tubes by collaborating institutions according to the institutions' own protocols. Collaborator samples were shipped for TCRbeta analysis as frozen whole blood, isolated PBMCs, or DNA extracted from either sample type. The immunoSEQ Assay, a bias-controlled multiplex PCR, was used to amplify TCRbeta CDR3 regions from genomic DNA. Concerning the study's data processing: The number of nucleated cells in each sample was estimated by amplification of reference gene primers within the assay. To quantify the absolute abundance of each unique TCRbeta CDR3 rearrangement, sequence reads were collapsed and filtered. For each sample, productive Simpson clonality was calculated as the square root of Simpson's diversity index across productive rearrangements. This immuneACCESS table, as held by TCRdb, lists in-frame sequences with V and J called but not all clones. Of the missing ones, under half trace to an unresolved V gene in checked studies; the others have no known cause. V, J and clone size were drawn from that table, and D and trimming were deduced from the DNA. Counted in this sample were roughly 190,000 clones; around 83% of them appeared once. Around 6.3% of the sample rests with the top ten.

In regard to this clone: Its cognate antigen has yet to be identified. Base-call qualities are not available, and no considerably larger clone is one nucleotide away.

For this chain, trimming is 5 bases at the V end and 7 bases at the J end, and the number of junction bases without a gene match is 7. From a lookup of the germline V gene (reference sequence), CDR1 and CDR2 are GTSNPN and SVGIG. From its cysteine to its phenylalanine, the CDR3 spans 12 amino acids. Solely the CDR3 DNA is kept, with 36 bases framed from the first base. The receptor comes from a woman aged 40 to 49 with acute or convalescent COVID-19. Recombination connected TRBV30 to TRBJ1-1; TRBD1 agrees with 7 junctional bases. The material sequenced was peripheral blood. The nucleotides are TGTGCCTGGTCGGCAGGGGGTTTTGAAGCTTTCTTT. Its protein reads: CAWSAGGFEAFF.